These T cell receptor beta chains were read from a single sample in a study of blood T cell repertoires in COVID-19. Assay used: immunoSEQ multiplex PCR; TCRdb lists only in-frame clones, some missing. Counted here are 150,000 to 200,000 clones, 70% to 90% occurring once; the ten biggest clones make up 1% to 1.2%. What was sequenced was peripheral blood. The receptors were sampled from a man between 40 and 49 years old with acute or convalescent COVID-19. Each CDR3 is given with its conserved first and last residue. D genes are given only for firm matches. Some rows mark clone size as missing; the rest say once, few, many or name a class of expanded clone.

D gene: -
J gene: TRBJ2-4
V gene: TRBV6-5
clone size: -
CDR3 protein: CASSSSQAGKNIQYF
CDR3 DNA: TGTGCCAGCAGTTCGTCCCAGGCTGGCAAAAACATTCAGTACTTC

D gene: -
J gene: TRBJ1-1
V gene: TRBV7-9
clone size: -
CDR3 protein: CAEEGLIENTEAFF
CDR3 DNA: TGTGCAGAGGAGGGGTTAATAGAGAACACTGAAGCTTTCTTT

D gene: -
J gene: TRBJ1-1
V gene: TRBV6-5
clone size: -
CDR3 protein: CASNRLYTEAFF
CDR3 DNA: TGTGCCAGCAACAGGCTTTACACTGAAGCTTTCTTT

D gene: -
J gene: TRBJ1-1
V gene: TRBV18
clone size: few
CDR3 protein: CASSPKLGTLNTEAFF
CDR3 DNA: TGTGCCAGCTCACCCAAACTCGGTACCCTGAACACTGAAGCTTTCTTT

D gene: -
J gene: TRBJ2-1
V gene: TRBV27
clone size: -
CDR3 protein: CASSPGGSSYNEQFF
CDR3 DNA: TGTGCCAGCTCCCCCGGCGGAAGCTCCTACAATGAGCAGTTCTTC

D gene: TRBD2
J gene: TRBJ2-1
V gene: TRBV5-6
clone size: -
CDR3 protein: CASSLGRLADNEQFF
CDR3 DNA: TGTGCCAGCAGCTTGGGAAGACTAGCGGACAATGAGCAGTTCTTC

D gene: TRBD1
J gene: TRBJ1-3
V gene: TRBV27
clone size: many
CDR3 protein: CASSTGQGNTIYF
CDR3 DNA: TGTGCCAGCAGTACGGGACAGGGAAACACCATATATTTT

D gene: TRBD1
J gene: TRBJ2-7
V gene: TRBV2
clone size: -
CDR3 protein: CASSREGLKGQGSSEQYF
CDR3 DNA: TGTGCCAGCAGCAGGGAGGGACTAAAGGGACAGGGCAGTAGCGAGCAGTACTTC

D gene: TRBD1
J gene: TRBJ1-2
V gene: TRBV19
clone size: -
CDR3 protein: CATAVEQGGLYGYTF
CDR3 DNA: TGTGCCACCGCGGTAGAACAGGGGGGGCTCTATGGCTACACCTTC

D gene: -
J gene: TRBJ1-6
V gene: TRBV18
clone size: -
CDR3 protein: CASSGGGEGSYNSPLHF
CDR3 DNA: TGTGCCAGCTCCGGCGGGGGAGAGGGGTCCTATAATTCACCCCTCCACTTT

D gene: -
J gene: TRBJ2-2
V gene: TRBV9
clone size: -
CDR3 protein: CASSEQGRSTGELFF
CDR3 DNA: TGTGCCAGCAGCGAACAGGGTAGGAGCACCGGGGAGCTGTTTTTT

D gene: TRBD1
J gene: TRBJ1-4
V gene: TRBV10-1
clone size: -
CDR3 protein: CASSATGRGEKLFF
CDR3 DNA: TGCGCCAGCAGTGCGACAGGGCGAGGCGAAAAACTGTTTTTT

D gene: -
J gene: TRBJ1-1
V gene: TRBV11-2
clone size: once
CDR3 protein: CASSFQHENTEAFF
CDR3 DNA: TGTGCCAGCAGCTTTCAACATGAGAACACTGAAGCTTTCTTT

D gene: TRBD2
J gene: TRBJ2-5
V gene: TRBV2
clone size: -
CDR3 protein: CASSQTLAGGLGFQETQYF
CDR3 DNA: TGTGCCAGCAGCCAAACTCTAGCGGGGGGCCTCGGTTTCCAAGAGACCCAGTACTTC

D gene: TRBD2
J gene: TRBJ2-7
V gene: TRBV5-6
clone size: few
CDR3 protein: CASSTGLGGYEQYF
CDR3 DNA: TGTGCCAGCAGCACGGGACTAGGTGGCTACGAGCAGTACTTC

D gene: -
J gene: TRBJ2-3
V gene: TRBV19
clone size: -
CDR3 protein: CASSIGAGADTQYF
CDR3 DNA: TGTGCCAGTAGTATAGGGGCCGGTGCGGATACGCAGTATTTT

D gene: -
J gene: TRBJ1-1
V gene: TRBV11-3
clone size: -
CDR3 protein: CASSFIGGTEAFF
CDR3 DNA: TGTGCCAGCAGCTTCATAGGGGGCACTGAAGCTTTCTTT

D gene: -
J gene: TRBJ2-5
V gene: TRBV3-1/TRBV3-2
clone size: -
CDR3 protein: CASSQDNRETQYF
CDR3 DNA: TGTGCCAGCAGCCAAGATAACCGGGAGACCCAGTACTTC

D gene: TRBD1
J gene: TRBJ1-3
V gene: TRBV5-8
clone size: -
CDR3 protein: CASSDELEDRVGGNTIYF
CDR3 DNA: TGTGCCAGCAGCGATGAACTTGAAGACAGGGTGGGTGGAAACACCATATATTTT

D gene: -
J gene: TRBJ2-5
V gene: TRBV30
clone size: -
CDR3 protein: CAWSVSQGTKETQYF
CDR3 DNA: TGTGCCTGGAGTGTATCCCAGGGGACGAAAGAGACCCAGTACTTC

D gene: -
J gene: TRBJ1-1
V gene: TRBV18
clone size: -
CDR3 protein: CASSPLENTEAFF
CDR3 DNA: TGTGCCAGCTCACCACTAGAGAACACTGAAGCTTTCTTT

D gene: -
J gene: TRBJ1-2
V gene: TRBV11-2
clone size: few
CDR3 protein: CASSLDARSSYGYTF
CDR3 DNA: TGTGCCAGCAGCTTAGATGCCAGGTCCTCTTATGGCTACACCTTC

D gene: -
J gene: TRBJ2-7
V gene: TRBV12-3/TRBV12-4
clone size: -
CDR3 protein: CASSLGATNEQYF
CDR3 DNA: TGTGCCAGCAGTTTAGGGGCCACCAACGAGCAGTACTTC

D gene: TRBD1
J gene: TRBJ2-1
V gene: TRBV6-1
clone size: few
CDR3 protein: CASSATLGTGGYYNEQFF
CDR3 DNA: TGTGCCAGCAGTGCGACACTAGGGACAGGGGGTTACTACAATGAGCAGTTCTTC

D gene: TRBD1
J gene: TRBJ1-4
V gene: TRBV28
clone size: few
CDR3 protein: CASRFQTGGSEKLFF
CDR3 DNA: TGTGCCAGCAGGTTTCAAACAGGGGGAAGCGAAAAACTGTTTTTT

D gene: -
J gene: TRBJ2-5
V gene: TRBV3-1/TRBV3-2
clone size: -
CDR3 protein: CASSQVSRAETQYF
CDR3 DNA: TGTGCCAGCAGCCAAGTTTCCAGGGCAGAGACCCAGTACTTC

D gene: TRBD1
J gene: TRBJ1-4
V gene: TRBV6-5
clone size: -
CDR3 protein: CASSYQDRSNEKLFF
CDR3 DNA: TGTGCCAGCAGTTACCAGGACAGGTCTAATGAAAAACTGTTTTTT

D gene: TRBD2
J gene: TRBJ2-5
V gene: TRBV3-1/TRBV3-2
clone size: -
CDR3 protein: CASSRASGGETQYF
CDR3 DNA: TGTGCCAGCAGCCGGGCTAGCGGGGGGGAGACCCAGTACTTC

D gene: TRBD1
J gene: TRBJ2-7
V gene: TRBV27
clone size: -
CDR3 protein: CASRTSVGQGPSYEQYF
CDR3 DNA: TGTGCCAGCAGGACATCAGTAGGACAGGGGCCTTCCTACGAGCAGTACTTC

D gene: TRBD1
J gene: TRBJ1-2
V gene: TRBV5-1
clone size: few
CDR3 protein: CASRSGTEANYGYTF
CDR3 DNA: TGCGCCAGCCGTTCGGGGACAGAAGCTAACTATGGCTACACCTTC

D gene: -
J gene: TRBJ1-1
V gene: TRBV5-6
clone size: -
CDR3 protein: CASSPYTPTRTEAFF
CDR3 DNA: TGTGCCAGCAGCCCCTACACCCCAACGCGGACTGAAGCTTTCTTT

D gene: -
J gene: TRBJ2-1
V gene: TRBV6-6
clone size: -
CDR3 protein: CASNTGTRYSEQFF
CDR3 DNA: TGTGCCAGCAATACCGGGACACGGTATAGTGAGCAGTTCTTC

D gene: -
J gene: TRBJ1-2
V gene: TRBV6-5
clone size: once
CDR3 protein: CASKGGVGYGYTF
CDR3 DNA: TGTGCCAGCAAAGGGGGAGTTGGCTATGGCTACACCTTC

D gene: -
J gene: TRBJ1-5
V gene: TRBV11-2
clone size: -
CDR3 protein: CASSPTAEPGTQHF
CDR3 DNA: TGTGCCAGCAGCCCCACGGCCGAGCCAGGGACCCAGCATTTT

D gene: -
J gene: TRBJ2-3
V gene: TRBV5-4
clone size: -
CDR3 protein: CASSPLDRDYTDTQYF
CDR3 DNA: TGTGCCAGCAGCCCCCTGGACAGGGACTACACAGATACGCAGTATTTT

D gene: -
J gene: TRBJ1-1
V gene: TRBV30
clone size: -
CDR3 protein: CAWRGDTEAFF
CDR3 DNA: TGTGCCTGGAGAGGGGACACTGAAGCTTTCTTT

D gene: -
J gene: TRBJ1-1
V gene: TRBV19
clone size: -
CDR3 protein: CASSSAAGQNTEAFF
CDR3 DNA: TGTGCCAGTAGTTCGGCGGCAGGGCAGAACACTGAAGCTTTCTTT

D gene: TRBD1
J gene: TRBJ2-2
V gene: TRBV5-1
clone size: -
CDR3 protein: CASSPGTGAGELFF
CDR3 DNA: TGCGCCAGCAGTCCCGGGACAGGGGCCGGGGAGCTGTTTTTT

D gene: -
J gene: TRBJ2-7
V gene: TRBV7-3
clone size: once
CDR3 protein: CASSLMGASSYEQYF
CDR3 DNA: TGTGCCAGCAGCTTAATGGGGGCGAGCTCCTACGAGCAGTACTTC

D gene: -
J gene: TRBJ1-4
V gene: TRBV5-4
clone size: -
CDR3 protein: CASSLSGEKLFF
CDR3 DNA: TGTGCCAGCAGCCTCTCCGGGGAAAAACTGTTTTTT